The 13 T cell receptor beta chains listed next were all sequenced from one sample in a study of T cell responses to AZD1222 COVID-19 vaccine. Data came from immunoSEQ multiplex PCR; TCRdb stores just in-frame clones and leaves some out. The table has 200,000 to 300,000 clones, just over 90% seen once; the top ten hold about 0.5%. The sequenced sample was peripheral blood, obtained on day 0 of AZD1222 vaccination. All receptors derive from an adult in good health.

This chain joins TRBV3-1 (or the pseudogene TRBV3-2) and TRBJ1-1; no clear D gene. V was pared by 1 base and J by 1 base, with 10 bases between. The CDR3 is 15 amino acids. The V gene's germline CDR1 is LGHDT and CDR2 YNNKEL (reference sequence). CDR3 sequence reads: CASSQVLSGNTEAFF. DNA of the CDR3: TGTGCCAGCAGCCAAGTTTTGTCAGGGAACACTGAAGCTTTCTTT.

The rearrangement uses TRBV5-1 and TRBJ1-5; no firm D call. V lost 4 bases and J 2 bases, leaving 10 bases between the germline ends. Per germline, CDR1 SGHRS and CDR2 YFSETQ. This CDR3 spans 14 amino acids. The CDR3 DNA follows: TGCGCCAGCAGCGTAGGCTGGGGCAATCAGCCCCAGCATTTT. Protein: CASSVGWGNQPQHF. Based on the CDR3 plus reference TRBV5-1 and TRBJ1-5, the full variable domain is KAGVTQTPRYLIKTRGQQVTLSCSPISGHRSVSWYQQTPGQGLQFLFEYFSETQRNKGNFPGRFSGRQFSNSRSEMNVSTLELGDSALYLCASSVGWGNQPQHFGDGTRLSIL.

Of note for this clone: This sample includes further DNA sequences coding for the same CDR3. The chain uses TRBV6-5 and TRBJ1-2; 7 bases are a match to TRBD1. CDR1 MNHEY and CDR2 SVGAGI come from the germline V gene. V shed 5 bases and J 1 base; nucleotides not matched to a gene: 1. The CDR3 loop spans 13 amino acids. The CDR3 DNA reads TGTGCCAGCAGTCACAGGGGTAACTATGGCTACACCTTC. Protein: CASSHRGNYGYTF.

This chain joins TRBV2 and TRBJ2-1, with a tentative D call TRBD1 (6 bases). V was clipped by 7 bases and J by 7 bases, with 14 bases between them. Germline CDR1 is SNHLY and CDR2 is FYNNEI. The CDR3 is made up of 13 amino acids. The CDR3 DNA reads TGTGCCAGCATCGTCGAGAGGGGGAATGAGCAGTTCTTC. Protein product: CASIVERGNEQFF.

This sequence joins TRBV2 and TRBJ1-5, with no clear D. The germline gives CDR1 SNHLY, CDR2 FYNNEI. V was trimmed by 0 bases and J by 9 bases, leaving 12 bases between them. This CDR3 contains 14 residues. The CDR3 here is CASSEARASSPQHF. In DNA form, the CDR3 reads TGTGCCAGCAGTGAAGCGCGTGCTTCCTCGCCCCAGCATTTT.

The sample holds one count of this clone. This chain's CDR3 is CASSLRPRTDTQYF. CDR3 bases: TGTGCCAGCAGCCTCCGACCGAGGACAGATACGCAGTATTTT. V is TRBV3-1 (or the pseudogene TRBV3-2) and J is TRBJ2-3; D gene uncertain. The germline CDR1 and CDR2 sequences are LGHDT and YNNKEL (reference sequence). V lost 4 bases and J lost 3, with 11 bases in between. The CDR3 consists of 14 residues.

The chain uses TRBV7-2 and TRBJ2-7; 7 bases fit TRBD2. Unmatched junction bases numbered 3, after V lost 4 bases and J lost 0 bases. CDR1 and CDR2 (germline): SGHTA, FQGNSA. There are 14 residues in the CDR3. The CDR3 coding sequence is TGTGCCAGCAGCTACGGGGGGAGCTCCTACGAGCAGTACTTC. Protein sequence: CASSYGGSSYEQYF.

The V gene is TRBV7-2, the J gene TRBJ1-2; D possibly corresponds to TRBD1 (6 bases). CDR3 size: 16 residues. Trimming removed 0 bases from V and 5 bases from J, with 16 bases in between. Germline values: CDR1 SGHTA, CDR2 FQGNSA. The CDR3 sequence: CASSLAGGRAKYGYTF. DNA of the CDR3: TGTGCCAGCAGCTTAGCGGGGGGCAGGGCAAAATATGGCTACACCTTC.

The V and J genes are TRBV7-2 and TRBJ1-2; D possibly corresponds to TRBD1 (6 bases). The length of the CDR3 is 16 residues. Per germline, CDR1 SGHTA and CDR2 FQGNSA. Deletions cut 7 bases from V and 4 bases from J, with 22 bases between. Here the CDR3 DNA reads TGTGCCAGCAAACCAACCTACAGGGCTCCGCTCTATGGCTACACCTTC. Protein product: CASKPTYRAPLYGYTF.

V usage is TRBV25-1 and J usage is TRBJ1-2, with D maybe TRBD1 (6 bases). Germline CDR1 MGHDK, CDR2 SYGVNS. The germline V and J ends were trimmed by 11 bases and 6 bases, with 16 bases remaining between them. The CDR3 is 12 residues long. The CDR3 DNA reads TGTGCCGTTCATGCAGGGGTCAATGGCTACACCTTC. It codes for CAVHAGVNGYTF.

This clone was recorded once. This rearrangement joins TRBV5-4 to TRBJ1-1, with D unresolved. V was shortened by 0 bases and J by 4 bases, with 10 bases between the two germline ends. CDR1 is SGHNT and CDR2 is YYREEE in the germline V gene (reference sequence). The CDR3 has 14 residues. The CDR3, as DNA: TGTGCCAGCAGCTTGGTAGTAGGGTCCACTGAAGCTTTCTTT. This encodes CASSLVVGSTEAFF.

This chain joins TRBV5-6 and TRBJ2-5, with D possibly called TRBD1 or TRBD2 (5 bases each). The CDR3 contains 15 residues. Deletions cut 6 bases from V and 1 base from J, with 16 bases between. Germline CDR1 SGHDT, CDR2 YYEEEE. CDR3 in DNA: TGTGCCAGCACCTGGGGGAAAAGAGGCCAAGAGACCCAGTACTTC. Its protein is CASTWGKRGQETQYF.

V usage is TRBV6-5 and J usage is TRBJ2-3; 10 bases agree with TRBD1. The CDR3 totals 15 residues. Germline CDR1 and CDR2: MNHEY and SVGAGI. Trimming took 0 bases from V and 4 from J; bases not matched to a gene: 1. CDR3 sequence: CASSYSGTGADTQYF. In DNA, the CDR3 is TGTGCCAGCAGTTACTCCGGGACAGGGGCAGATACGCAGTATTTT.